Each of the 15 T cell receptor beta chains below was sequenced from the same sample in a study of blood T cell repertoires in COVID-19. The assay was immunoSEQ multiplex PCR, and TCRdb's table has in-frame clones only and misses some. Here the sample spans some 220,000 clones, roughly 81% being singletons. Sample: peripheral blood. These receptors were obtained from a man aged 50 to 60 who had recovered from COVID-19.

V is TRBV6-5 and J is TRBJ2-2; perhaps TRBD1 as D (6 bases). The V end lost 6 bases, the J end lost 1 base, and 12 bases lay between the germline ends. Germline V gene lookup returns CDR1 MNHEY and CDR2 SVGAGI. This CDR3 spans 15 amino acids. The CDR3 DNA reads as TGTGCCAGCAGGAAGACAGGTGTGAACACCGGGGAGCTGTTTTTT. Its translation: CASRKTGVNTGELFF.

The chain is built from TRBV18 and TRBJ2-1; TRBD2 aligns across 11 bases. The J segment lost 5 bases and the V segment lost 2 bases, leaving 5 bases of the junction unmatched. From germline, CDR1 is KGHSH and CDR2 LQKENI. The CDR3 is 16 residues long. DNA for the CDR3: TGTGCCAGCTCACCAACGACTAGCGGGAACCACAATGAGCAGTTCTTC. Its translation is CASSPTTSGNHNEQFF. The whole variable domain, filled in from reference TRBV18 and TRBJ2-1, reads NAGVMQNPRHLVRRRGQEARLRCSPMKGHSHVYWYRQLPEEGLKFMVYLQKENIIDESGMPKERFSAEFPKEGPSILRIQQVVRGDSAAYFCASSPTTSGNHNEQFFGPGTRLTVL.

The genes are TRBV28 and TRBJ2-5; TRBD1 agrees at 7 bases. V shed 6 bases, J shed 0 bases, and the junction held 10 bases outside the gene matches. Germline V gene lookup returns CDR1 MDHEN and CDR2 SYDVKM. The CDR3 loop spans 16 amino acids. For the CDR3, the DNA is TGTGCCAGCAGCTCAGCCGGGACAGCGTACCAAGAGACCCAGTACTTC. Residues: CASSSAGTAYQETQYF.

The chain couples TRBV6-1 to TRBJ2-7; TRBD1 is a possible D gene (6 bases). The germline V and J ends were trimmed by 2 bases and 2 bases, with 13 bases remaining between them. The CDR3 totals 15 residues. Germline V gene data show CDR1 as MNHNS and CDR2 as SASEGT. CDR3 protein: CASSELGGHTYEQYF. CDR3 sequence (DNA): TGTGCCAGCAGTGAACTTGGGGGCCATACCTACGAGCAGTACTTC.

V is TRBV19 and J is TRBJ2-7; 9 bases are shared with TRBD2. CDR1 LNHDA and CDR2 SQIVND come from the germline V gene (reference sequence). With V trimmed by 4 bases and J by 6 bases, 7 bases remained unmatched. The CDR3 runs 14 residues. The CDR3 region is CASSSGRAFLEQYF. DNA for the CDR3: TGTGCCAGTAGTAGCGGGAGGGCCTTCCTCGAGCAGTACTTC.

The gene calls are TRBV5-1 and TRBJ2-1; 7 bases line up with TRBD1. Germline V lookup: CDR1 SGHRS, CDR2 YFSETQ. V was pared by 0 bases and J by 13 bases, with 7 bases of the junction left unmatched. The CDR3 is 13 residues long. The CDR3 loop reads CASSLAGQRIQFF. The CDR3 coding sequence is TGCGCCAGCAGCTTGGCGGGACAGCGAATTCAGTTCTTC.

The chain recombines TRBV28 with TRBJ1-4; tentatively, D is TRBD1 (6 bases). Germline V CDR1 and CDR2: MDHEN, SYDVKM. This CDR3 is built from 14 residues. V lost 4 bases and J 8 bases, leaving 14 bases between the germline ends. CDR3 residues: CASSSRGGGEKLFF. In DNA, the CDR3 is TGTGCCAGCAGTTCGAGGGGGGGTGGCGAAAAACTGTTTTTT.

CDR3 sequence reads: CASSATYFSYEQYF. For the CDR3, the DNA is TGTGCCAGCAGCGCGACTTACTTCTCCTACGAGCAGTACTTC. This chain links TRBV7-9 with TRBJ2-7; D ambiguous. CDR1 SEHNR and CDR2 FQNEAQ come from the germline V gene (reference sequence). This CDR3 has 14 amino acids. V lost 5 bases and J lost 0, with 11 bases in between. The whole variable domain, filled in from reference TRBV7-9 and TRBJ2-7, reads DTGVSQNPRHKITKRGQNVTFRCDPISEHNRLYWYRQTLGQGPEFLTYFQNEAQLEKSRLLSDRFSAERPKGSFSTLEIQRTEQGDSAMYLCASSATYFSYEQYFGPGTRLTVT.

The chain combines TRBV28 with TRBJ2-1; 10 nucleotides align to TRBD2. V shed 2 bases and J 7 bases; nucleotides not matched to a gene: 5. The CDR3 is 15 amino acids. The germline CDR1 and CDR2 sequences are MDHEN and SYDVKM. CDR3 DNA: TGTGCCAGCAGTTTACAGCGGGAGGGCAGGAATGAGCAGTTCTTC. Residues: CASSLQREGRNEQFF.

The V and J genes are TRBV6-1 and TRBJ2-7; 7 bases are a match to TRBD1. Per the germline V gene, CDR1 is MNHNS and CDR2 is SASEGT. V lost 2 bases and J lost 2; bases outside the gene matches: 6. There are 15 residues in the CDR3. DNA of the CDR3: TGTGCCAGCAGTGAACCCGGGACAGTCACCTACGAGCAGTACTTC. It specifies CASSEPGTVTYEQYF.

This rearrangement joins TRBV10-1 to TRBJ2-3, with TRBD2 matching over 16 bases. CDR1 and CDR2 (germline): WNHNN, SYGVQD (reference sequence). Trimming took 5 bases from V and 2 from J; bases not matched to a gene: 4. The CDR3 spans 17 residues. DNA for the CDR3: TGCGCCAGCAGTCCCGGGACTAGCGGGAGGGCCACAGATACGCAGTATTTT. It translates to CASSPGTSGRATDTQYF.

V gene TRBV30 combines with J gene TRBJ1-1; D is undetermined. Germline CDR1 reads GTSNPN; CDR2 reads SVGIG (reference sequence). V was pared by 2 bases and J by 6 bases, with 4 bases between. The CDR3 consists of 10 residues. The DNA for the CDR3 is TGTGCCTGGAGTCGGGCTGAAGCTTTCTTT. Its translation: CAWSRAEAFF.

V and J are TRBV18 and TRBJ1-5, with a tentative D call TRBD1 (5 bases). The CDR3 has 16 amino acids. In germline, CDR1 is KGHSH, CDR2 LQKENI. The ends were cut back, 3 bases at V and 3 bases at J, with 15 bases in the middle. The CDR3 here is CASSPEGRQINQPQHF. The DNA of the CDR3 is TGTGCCAGCTCACCGGAGGGACGGCAAATCAATCAGCCCCAGCATTTT.

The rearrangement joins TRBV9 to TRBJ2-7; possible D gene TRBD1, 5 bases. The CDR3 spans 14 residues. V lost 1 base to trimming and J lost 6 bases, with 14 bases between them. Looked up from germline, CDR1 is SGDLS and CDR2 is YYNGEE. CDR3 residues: CASSVRQGAGEQYF. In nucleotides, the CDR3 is TGTGCCAGCAGCGTAAGGCAAGGGGCTGGCGAGCAGTACTTC. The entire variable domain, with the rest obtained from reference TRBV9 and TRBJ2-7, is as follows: DSGVTQTPKHLITATGQRVTLRCSPRSGDLSVYWYQQSLDQGLQFLIQYYNGEERAKGNILERFSAQQFPDLHSELNLSSLELGDSALYFCASSVRQGAGEQYFGPGTRLTVT.

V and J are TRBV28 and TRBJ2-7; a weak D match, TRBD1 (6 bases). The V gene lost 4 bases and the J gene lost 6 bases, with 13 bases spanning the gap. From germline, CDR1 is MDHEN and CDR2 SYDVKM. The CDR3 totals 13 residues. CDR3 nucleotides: TGTGCCAGCAGTTCCTGGGGGCAGTTCGAGCAGTACTTC. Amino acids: CASSSWGQFEQYF.